This T cell receptor (beta chain) derives from a study of blood T cell repertoires in COVID-19 (dated by TCRdb to 2018 to 2020). Notes on the research overall: Samples covering the acute and convalescent phases of COVID-19 were provided by collaborators in the United States, Italy and Spain. The material from the prospective study consisted of cDNA or gDNA derived from T cells, B-cell-depleted T cells, or PBMCs. The sample metadata nearly always contained a de-identified subject ID, COVID-19 status, age in years and sex. The samples were drawn from the first 160 participants of the ongoing ImmuneRACE study and from 950 to 1,500 subjects provided by 6 global collaborators. The dataset comprised deeply sampled blood TCRbeta repertoires from subjects exposed to, actively infected with, or recovered from COVID-19. The repertoires were released in a freely available public database meant as a resource for research on the immune response to SARS-CoV-2. HLA class I and class II types, where available, came from metadata supplied by the sample provider rather than from assay-based typing.

The immunoSEQ Assay, a bias-controlled multiplex PCR, was used to amplify TCRbeta CDR3 regions from genomic DNA. The authors' analysis ran thus. The number of nucleated cells in each sample was estimated by amplification of reference gene primers within the assay. To quantify the absolute abundance of each unique TCRbeta CDR3 rearrangement, sequence reads were collapsed and filtered. For each sample, productive Simpson clonality was calculated as the square root of Simpson's diversity index across productive rearrangements. TCRdb took over this immuneACCESS table, retaining in-frame rearrangements with V and J assigned. Such tables are incomplete; in checked studies, under half of the missing clones stem from an unresolved V gene, and the remainder is unexplained. V, J and clone size are taken as reported in that table, and D and trimming were inferred from the DNA itself. The sample records roughly 440,000 clones, about 91% of which are singletons. Roughly 13% of the sample goes to the ten largest clones.

Note on this clone: Its antigen remains unidentified. Qualities for individual bases were not recorded, and no much larger clone is one base off.

Taken from the germline V gene (reference sequence), the CDR1 and CDR2 loops are SEHNR and FQNEAQ. Trimming at the junction amounts to 9 bases on V and 5 bases on J, and the germline ends lie 10 bases apart. The CDR3 spans 12 residues, from the cysteine through the phenylalanine. The CDR3 DNA has 36 bases and is translated from base 1. One collaborating source in Seattle enrolled patients during active infection and followed them longitudinally through the course of disease. Collaborating institutions collected whole blood in K2EDTA tubes following their own protocols. For TCRbeta analysis, collaborators shipped samples as frozen whole blood, isolated PBMCs, or DNA extracted from either of those sample types. Broad study findings and their caveats: How much clinical and demographic metadata was included differed by source and by participant, and the metadata was provided uncurated.

Material: peripheral blood. Recombination linked TRBV7-9 to TRBJ1-4, with no D gene named confidently. This receptor was identified in a woman in her forties or fifties with COVID-19, enrolled during active disease. The CDR3 corresponds to CASGRMNEKLFF. DNA sequence: TGTGCCAGTGGCAGGATGAATGAAAAACTGTTTTTT.